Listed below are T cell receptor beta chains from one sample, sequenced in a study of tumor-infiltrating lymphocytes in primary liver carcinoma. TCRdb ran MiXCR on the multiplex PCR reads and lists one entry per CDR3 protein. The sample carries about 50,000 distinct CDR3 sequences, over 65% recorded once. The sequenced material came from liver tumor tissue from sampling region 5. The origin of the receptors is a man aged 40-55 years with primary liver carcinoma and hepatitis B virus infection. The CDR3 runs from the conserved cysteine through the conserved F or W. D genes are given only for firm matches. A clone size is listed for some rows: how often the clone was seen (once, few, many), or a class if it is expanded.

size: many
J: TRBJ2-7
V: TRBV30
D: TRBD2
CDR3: CAWRGLAESYEQYF
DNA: TGTGCCTGGAGGGGACTAGCGGAGTCCTACGAGCAGTACTTC

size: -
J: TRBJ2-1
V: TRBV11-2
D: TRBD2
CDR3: CASSTSEFYNEQLF
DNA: TGTGCAAGCAGTACTAGCGAGTTCTACAATGAGCAGCTCTTC

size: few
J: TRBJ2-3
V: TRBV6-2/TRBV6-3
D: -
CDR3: CASSSALANMQYF
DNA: TGTGCTAGCAGTTCGGCACTAGCTAATATGCAGTATTTT

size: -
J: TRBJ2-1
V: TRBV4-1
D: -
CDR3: CASSQAETAYNEQFF
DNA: TGTGCCAGCAGCCAAGCCGAGACTGCGTACAATGAGCAGTTCTTC

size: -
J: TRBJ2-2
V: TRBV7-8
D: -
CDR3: CASSLARLAGDIGELFF
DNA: TGTGCCAGCAGCTTAGCGCGGCTAGCCGGAGACATCGGGGAGCTGTTTTTT

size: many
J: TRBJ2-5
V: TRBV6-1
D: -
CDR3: CASSRDLGETQYF
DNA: TGTGCCAGCAGCAGGGACTTAGGAGAGACCCAGTACTTC

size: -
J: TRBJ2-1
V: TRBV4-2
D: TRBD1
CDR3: CASSHAGGQWNNDQFF
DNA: TGTGCCAGCAGCCACGCAGGGGGACAGTGGAACAATGATCAGTTCTTC

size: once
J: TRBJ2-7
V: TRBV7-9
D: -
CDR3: CTGSLNQAYEQYF
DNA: TGTACCGGCAGCTTAAATCAGGCTTACGAGCAGTACTTC

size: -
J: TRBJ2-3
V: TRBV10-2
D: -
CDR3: CTSSHTDTQYF
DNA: TGCACCAGCAGCCACACAGATACTCAGTATTTT

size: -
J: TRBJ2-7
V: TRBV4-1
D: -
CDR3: CANSQDKALTMAQYF
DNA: TGCGCCAACAGCCAAGATAAGGCACTAACGATGGCGCAGTACTTC

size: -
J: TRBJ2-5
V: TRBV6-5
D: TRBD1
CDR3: CGTSYSGQGGETHYF
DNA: TGTGGCACCAGTTACTCAGGACAGGGGGGGGAGACCCATTACTTC

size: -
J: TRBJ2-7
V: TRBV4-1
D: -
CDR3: CASSQESQRGQSYEQYF
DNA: TGCGCCAGCAGTCAAGAATCGCAACGGGGCCAGTCTTACGAGCAGTACTTC

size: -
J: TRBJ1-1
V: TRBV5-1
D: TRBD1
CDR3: CTSSFGQDTEAFF
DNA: TGCACCAGCAGCTTCGGACAGGACACTGAAGCTTTCTTT

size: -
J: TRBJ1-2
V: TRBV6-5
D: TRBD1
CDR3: CAGSRQGTSGYTF
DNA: TGTGCCGGCAGTCGACAGGGGACGAGTGGCTACACCTTC

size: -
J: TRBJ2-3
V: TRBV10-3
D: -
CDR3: CAISVGTPGEPDTQYF
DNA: TGTGCCATCAGTGTTGGGACCCCAGGGGAACCAGATACGCAGTATTTT

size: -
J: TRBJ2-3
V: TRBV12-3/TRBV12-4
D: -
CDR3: CASSRDQGTDTQYF
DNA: TGTGCCAGCAGTCGGGACCAGGGCACAGATACGCAGTATTTT

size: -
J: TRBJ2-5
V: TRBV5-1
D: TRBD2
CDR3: CAISYIAGAGETQYF
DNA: TGTGCCATCAGCTATATAGCGGGAGCCGGAGAGACCCAGTACTTC

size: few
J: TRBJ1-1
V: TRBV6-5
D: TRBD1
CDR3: CASSSGTGGMNTEAFF
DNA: TGTGCTAGCAGTTCGGGGACAGGGGGGATGAACACTGAAGCTTTCTTT

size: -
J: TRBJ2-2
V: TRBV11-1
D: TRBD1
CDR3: CTSSFWDTGEMFF
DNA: TGTACCAGCAGCTTTTGGGACACAGGGGAGATGTTTTTT

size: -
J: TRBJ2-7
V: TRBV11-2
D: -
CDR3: CARSPNSNSYEQYF
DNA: TGTGCCAGGAGCCCTAACAGTAACTCCTACGAGCAGTACTTC

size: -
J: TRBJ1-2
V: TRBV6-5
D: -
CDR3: CANTLSRGYGYTF
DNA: TGTGCCAATACCCTCAGTCGGGGCTATGGCTACACCTTC

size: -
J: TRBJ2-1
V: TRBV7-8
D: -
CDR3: CASRLIDAFEQLF
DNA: TGTGCCAGCAGATTAATAGACGCGTTCGAGCAGTTATTC

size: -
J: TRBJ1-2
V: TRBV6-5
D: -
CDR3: CASSAPGSHGYIF
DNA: TGTGCCAGCAGCGCACCTGGGAGCCATGGCTACATCTTC

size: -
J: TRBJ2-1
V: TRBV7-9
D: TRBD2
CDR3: CASSLAGAGVELFF
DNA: TGTGCCAGCAGCCTAGCGGGAGCGGGGGTTGAGCTGTTCTTC

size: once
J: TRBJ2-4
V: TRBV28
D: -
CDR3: CANSLTKNIQYF
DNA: TGTGCTAACAGTTTAACTAAAAACATTCAGTACTTC

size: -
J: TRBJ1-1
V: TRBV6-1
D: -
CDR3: CACRKGNTEAFF
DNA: TGTGCTTGCCGAAAGGGTAACACTGAAGCTTTCTTT

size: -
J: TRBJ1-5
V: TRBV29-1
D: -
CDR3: CSVEDWAGQPQHF
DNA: TGCAGTGTTGAAGATTGGGCGGGTCAGCCCCAGCATTTT

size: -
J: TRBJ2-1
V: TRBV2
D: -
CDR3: CASSEAGGSPYNEQFF
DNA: TGTGCCAGCAGTGAAGCAGGTGGGTCGCCCTACAATGAGCAGTTCTTC

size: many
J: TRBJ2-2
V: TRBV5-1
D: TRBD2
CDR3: CASSFETSGRSTGELFF
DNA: TGCGCCAGCAGCTTCGAAACTAGCGGGAGGAGCACCGGGGAGCTGTTTTTT

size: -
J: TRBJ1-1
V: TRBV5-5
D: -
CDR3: CASSHEGERFIEAFF
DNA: TGTGCCAGCAGCCATGAGGGTGAGCGGTTCATTGAGGCTTTCTTT

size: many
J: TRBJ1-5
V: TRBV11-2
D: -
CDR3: CASSPSGVYNQPQHF
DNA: TGTGCCAGCAGCCCCTCGGGGGTCTACAATCAGCCCCAGCATTTT

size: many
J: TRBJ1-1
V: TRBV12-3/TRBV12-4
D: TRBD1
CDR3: CASSFGQGGTEAFF
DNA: TGTGCCAGCAGTTTTGGACAGGGCGGCACTGAAGCTTTCTTT

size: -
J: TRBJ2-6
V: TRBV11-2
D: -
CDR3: CASSMGGNMGISLSGANVLTF
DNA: TGTGCCAGCAGCATGGGAGGAAACATGGGCATTTCCCTCTCTGGGGCCAACGTCCTGACTTTC

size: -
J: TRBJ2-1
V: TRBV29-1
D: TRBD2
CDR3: CMVGLAGGFCYEQFF
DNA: TGCATGGTTGGACTAGCAGGAGGGTTCTGCTATGAGCAGTTCTTC

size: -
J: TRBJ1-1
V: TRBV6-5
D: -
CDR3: CACSSSINTEAFF
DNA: TGTGCCTGCAGTTCCTCGATAAACACTGAAGCTTTCTTT

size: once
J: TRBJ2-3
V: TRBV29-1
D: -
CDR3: CRARTGGGDTQYF
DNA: TGCAGAGCTCGGACGGGGGGCGGAGATACGCAGTATTTT

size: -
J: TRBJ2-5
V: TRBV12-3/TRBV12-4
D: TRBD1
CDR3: CASSRTGTETQYF
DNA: TGTGCCAGCAGCCGAACCGGGACAGAGACTCAATACTTC

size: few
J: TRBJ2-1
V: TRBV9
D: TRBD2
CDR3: CASSERTSGLRSEQFF
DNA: TGTGCCAGCAGCGAGAGGACTAGCGGGTTGAGAAGTGAGCAGTTCTTC

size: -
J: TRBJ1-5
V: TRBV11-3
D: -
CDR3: CASSLDPEVAQPQHF
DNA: TGTGCCAGCAGCTTAGATCCGGAGGTGGCTCAGCCCCAGCATTTC

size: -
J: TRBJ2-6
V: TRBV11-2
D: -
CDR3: CASGSRVPNLSGANVLTF
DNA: TGTGCCAGCGGCAGCCGGGTCCCAAATCTCTCTGGGGCCAACGTCCTGACTTTC

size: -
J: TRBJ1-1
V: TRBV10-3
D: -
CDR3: CVIIDPGGDTEAFF
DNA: TGTGTCATCATTGATCCGGGCGGGGACACTGAAGCTTTCTTT

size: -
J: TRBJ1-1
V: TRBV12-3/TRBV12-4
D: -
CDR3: CVSSLEVDTEAFF
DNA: TGTGTCAGCAGCTTAGAAGTGGACACTGAAGCTTTCTTT

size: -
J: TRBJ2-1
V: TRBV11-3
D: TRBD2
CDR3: CASSLGREGPDEQFF
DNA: TGTGCCAGCAGCTTAGGACGGGAGGGCCCGGATGAGCAGTTCTTC

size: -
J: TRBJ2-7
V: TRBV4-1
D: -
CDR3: CASSQDPGGWAYEQYF
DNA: TGCGCCAGCAGCCAAGATCCCGGCGGGTGGGCCTACGAGCAGTACTTC

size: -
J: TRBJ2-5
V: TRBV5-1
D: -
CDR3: CASIPSGVGGETQYF
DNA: TGCGCCAGCATCCCATCGGGGGTCGGGGGAGAGACCCAGTACTTC

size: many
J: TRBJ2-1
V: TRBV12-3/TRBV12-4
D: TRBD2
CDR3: CASSPLAGDVNEQFF
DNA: TGTGCCAGCAGCCCCCTAGCGGGAGATGTGAATGAGCAGTTCTTC

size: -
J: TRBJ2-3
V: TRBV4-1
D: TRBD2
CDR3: CASNQANSGAHTDTQYF
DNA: TGCGCCAGCAACCAAGCAAATAGCGGGGCCCACACGGATACGCAGTATTTT

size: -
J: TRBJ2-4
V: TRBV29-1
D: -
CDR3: CSVGVLNIQYF
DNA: TGCAGTGTTGGGGTTTTAAACATTCAGTACTTC

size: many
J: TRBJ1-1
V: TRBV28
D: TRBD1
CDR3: CASSLAGQGDTEAFF
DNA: TGTGCCAGCAGTTTAGCGGGACAGGGGGACACTGAAGCTTTCTTT

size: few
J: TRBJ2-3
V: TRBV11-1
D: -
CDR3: CASSLRTDTQYF
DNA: TGTGCCAGCAGCTTAAGGACAGATACGCAGTATTTT

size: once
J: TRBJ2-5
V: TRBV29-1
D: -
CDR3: CGVEADMGRAETQYF
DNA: TGCGGTGTTGAAGCGGACATGGGGCGAGCAGAGACCCAGTACTTC

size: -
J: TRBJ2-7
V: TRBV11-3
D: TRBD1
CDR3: CASRVGQSHEQYF
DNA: TGTGCCAGCAGAGTGGGACAGTCCCACGAGCAATACTTC

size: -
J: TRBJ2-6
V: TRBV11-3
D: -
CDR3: CATRRPHSGANVLTF
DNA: TGTGCCACCCGGCGACCGCACTCTGGGGCCAACGTCCTGACTTTC